The 7 T cell receptor beta chains presented below share a single source sample, sequenced in a study of T cells expressing NK-cell markers (dated by TCRdb to 2018 to 2021). The receptor library was made with 5' RACE. Sequencing used an Illumina HiSeq 2000. Following reprocessing of the reads by TCRdb, the data hold one row per CDR3 protein sequence and no DNA is available. The sample table holds about 160,000 distinct CDR3 sequences. The biggest ten clones account for less than 20% of the sample. Input material: blood T cells: a sorted CD56 or NKG2C T cell subset, CD4+ or CD8+ T cells, or bulk PBMC T cells (not recorded which). These receptor sequences come from a woman between 18 and 69 years old in good health.

The chain carries TRBV24-1 and TRBJ2-2; TCRdb returns TRBD1, unconfirmable since there is no DNA. CDR3 length: 12 residues. CDR1 and CDR2 (germline): KGHDR, SFDVKD. This CDR3 is CATGRARGELFF.

V gene TRBV27 combines with J gene TRBJ1-2; TCRdb names TRBD1, which stays unverified in the absence of DNA. The V gene's germline CDR1 is MNHEY and CDR2 SMNVEV (reference sequence). This CDR3 contains 16 residues. This chain's CDR3 is CASSPRTGMGIYGYTF.

The J gene is TRBJ2-3, the V gene TRBV2; TCRdb calls TRBD2, which cannot be checked without DNA. CDR1 is SNHLY, CDR2 FYNNEI, per germline. The CDR3 contains 15 residues. CDR3 region: CAGAGRERWTDTQYF.

The gene calls are TRBV5-5 and TRBJ2-3; the TCRdb D gene call, TRBD2, has no DNA to confirm it. This CDR3 contains 13 residues. Germline loops: CDR1 SGHKS, CDR2 YYEKEE (reference sequence). The chain's CDR3 is CASSFPWRDTQYF.

The chain has TRBV5-1 and TRBJ2-6. Looked up from germline, CDR1 is SGHRS and CDR2 is YFSETQ. The CDR3 spans 16 residues. The CDR3: CASSPHVVSGANVLTF. Variable domain in full (rest from reference TRBV5-1 and TRBJ2-6): KAGVTQTPRYLIKTRGQQVTLSCSPISGHRSVSWYQQTPGQGLQFLFEYFSETQRNKGNFPGRFSGRQFSNSRSEMNVSTLELGDSALYLCASSPHVVSGANVLTFGAGSRLTVL.

The chain combines TRBV7-2 with TRBJ2-5; TCRdb names TRBD1, which stays unverified in the absence of DNA. The CDR3 sequence is 14 residues long. Germline CDR1 is SGHTA and CDR2 is FQGNSA. The CDR3 is CASSVGQGAETQYF.

J is TRBJ2-5 and V is TRBV9. This CDR3 has 14 residues. The germline CDR1 and CDR2 sequences are SGDLS and YYNGEE. CDR3 region: CASSVAVSAETQYF.